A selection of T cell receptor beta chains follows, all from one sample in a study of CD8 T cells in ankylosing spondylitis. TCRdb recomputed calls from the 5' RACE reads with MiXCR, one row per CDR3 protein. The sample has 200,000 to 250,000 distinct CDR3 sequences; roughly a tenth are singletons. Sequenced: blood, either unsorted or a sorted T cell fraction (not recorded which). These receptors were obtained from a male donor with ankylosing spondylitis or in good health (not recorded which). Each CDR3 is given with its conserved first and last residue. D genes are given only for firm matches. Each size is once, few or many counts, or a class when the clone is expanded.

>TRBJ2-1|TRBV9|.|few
TGTGCCAGCAGCACCGCCCCGGCGTATGAGCAGTTCTTC
CASSTAPAYEQFF
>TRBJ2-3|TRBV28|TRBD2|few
TGTGCCAGCAGTTTAAGTCCTAGCGGGTCTTCAGATACGCAGTATTTT
CASSLSPSGSSDTQYF
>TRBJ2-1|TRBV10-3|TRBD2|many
TGTGCCATCAGTGAGTCCCCTAGCGGGGGTTTGTACAATGAGCAGTTCTTC
CAISESPSGGLYNEQFF
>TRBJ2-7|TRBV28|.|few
TGTGCCAGCAGTAGATCCAGGGATCCCTACGAGCAGTACTTC
CASSRSRDPYEQYF
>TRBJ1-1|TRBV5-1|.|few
TGCGCCAGCAGCTACGGGGCGGGGGCTGAAGCTTTCTTT
CASSYGAGAEAFF
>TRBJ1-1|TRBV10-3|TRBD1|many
TGTGCCATCACCCCCACAGGGGATTCGAACACTGAAGCTTTCTTT
CAITPTGDSNTEAFF
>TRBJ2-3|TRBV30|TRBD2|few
TGTGCCTGGAGTAGCGGGACTAATAGGTATTTT
CAWSSGTNRYF
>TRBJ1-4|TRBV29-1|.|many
TGCAGCGTTGAAGGGGGGGCTGATGAAAAACTGTTTTTT
CSVEGGADEKLFF
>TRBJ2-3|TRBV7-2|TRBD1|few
TGTGCCAGCAGCTTTGCCCGGGACAGGGCAGATACGCAGTATTTT
CASSFARDRADTQYF
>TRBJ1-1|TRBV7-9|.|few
TGTGCCAGCAGCGGGTGGGCAGCCGGGGGAACTGAAGCTTTCTTT
CASSGWAAGGTEAFF